This paragraph reports one TCR beta chain. Different DNA sequences within this sample yield the same CDR3. Under the authors' procedure: Reference gene primer amplification gave estimated nucleated cell counts. The protocol was immunoSEQ multiplex PCR, while the TCRdb copy is restricted to in-frame clones and leaves out a portion. That table supplies the V and J calls and clone size; D and trimming were determined from the DNA. The data show a few hundred thousand clones, 75% to 90% seen once. The data belong to a study of blood T cell repertoires in COVID-19. CDR3 length: 13 amino acids. Trimming cost V 3 bases and J 4 bases, with 7 bases left between them. Germline CDR1 reads MNHEY; CDR2 reads SMNVEV (reference sequence). Everyone who took part was roughly 18 to 89 years old, and they came from some 23 US areas. Cohorts were based on clinical histories the participants reported. Cohort 3 donors counted as recovered after two negative PCRs, clearance, or resolved symptoms.

Sequencing was carried out using PBMCs or T cells enriched from blood (not recorded which). The chain employs TRBV27 and TRBJ1-5; D is undetermined. The TCR originated in a man aged 30 to 39 who had recovered from COVID-19. CDR3 amino acids: CASSLRGNQPQHF. For the CDR3, the DNA is TGTGCCAGCAGTTTGCGAGGTAATCAGCCCCAGCATTTT.